This TCR beta chain is from a study of T cells after yellow fever vaccination (dated by TCRdb to about 2019). Turning to the overall study: Libraries from fractions with low cell numbers were prepared with the SMART-Seq v4 Ultra Low Input RNA kit. To follow T-cell clones before and after both primary and booster YFV17D yellow fever vaccination, bulk TCR alpha and beta repertoires underwent longitudinal sequencing. Two healthy male donors, one aged 18 to 30 and one aged 30 to 39 years, were included in the cohort. Bulk PBMC replicates and cell subsets were isolated from blood drawn at multiple timepoints before and after both primary and secondary immunization. The paper's findings and limits, for the study overall: Computational filtering was needed because FACS-sorted repertoires could contain abundant contaminating clonotypes from the bulk population. After the booster, most clones that had expanded after primary vaccination were detected again (approximately 97% of CD4 and under 90% of CD8), suggesting broad maintenance of memory. Only a couple of donors were included in the study, so the extent to which the findings can be generalized is limited. Compared with the primary T-cell response, the secondary T-cell response was weaker but faster, peaking on day 5 rather than day 15. A small share of clonotypes occurred in both CD4 and CD8 compartments, likely arising from convergent recombination.

The treatment or condition label for this specimen denotes: live attenuated yellow fever vaccine strain. A standard Ficoll-Paque protocol was used to isolate PBMCs from peripheral blood. Dynabeads CD4 and CD8 positive selection kits were used to isolate CD4 and CD8 T-cell fractions. TriZol was used to extract RNA from bulk PBMCs, CD4 and CD8 fractions, and dextramer-positive and dextramer-negative fractions. This clonotype was observed many times. Its antigen has not been determined. Base qualities are not recorded, but no much larger clone differs from it by a single base. CDR3 length: 14 amino acids, cysteine to phenylalanine. The read is trimmed to its CDR3 DNA, 42 bases read in frame from base 1. Germline trimming amounts to 2 bases on V and 6 bases on J, with 1 as the count of junction bases outside the gene matches. CDR1 and CDR2 (MGHRA, YSYEKL) derive from the germline V gene. TCR cDNA was synthesized by 5'RACE template switching, which introduced a universal primer site and unique molecular identifiers. Priming for cDNA synthesis came from both the TCR alpha and TCR beta constant segments. Two PCR steps were used to amplify libraries, with sample barcodes and sequencing adapters being added in the second step. Sequencing of the libraries was done on either Illumina HiSeq 2500 (2x100 bp) or NovaSeq (2x150 bp). Turning to the authors' computational methods: Reads were demultiplexed and collapsed into UMI consensus sequences with MIGEC, and V(D)J alignment was performed with MiXCR. Vaccine-responding clonotypes were defined with edgeR using replicate PBMC samples, requiring FDR below 0.01 and a log2 fold change above 5 up to day 15. Each bulk clonotype received a CD4 or CD8 identity based on whether the sequenced CD4 or CD8 repertoire contained that clonotype at higher abundance. TCRdb reran the public reads through fastp at Q25 and MiXCR, keeping productive beta chains. Identical CDR3 proteins give one entry, which carries the most common genes and DNA. Here the V and J calls rest on TCRdb's processing, not on the authors' analysis. The sample table holds roughly 32,000 distinct CDR3 sequences, of which roughly 4.5% were seen once. The ten largest clones take up approximately 49% of the sample.

Source: CD8+ T cells sorted from PBMCs, taken 5 days after the yellow fever booster vaccination. Recombination connected TRBV4-1 to TRBJ2-2, with TRBD1 matching 9 junction bases. The TCR originated in a man aged 25-45 years who received the YFV17D yellow fever vaccine. The CDR3 protein sequence reads: CASSQRQGAGELFF. Here is the DNA: TGCGCCAGCAGCCAAAGACAGGGGGCCGGGGAGCTGTTTTTT.